The T cell receptor (beta chain) described here comes from a study of blood T cells in healthy people across ages. A J-beta primer mix and a sample-barcoded 5' primer were used in a second PCR of roughly 6 to 11 cycles. TCRdb recomputed calls from the 5' RACE reads with MiXCR, one row per CDR3 protein. This table holds over 700,000 distinct CDR3 sequences, 40% to 65% found once. Germline assignment: CDR1 MNHNY and CDR2 SVGAGI (reference sequence). V dropped 7 bases and J dropped 4; count of bases not matched to a gene: 7. The CDR3 length is 14 residues. This clonotype was sampled from a man older than 75 in good health. The chain carries TRBV6-6 and TRBJ2-5, with TRBD2 identical over 9 bases. The sequencing input was blood. The CDR3 is CASTSGRTGETQYF. As DNA, the CDR3 is TGTGCCAGCACCAGCGGGAGGACAGGAGAGACCCAGTACTTC.